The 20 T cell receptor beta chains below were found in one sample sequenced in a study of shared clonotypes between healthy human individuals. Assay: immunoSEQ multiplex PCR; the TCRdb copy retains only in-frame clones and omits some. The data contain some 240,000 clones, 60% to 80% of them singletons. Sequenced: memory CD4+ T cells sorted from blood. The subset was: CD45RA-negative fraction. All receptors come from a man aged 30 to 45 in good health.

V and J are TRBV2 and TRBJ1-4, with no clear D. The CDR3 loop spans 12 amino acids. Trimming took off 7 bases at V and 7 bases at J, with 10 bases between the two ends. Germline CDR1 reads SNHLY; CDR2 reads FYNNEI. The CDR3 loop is CASKRTVEKLFF. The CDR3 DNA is TGTGCCAGCAAACGGACGGTTGAAAAACTGTTTTTT.

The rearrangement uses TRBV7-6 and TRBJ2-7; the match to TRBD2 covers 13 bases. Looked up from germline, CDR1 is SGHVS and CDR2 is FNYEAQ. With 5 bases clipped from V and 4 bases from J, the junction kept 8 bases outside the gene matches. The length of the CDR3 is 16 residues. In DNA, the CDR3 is TGTGCCAGCAGCGAGCGGGCGGGACTAGCGGGATACGAGCAGTACTTC. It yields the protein CASSERAGLAGYEQYF. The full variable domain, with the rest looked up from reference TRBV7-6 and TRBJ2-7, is GAGVSQSPRYKVTKRGQDVALRCDPISGHVSLYWYRQALGQGPEFLTYFNYEAQQDKSGLPNDRFSAERPEGSISTLTIQRTEQRDSAMYRCASSERAGLAGYEQYFGPGTRLTVT.

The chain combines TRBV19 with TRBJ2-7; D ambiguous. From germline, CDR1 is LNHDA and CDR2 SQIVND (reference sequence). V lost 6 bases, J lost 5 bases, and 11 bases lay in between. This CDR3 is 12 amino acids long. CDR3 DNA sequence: TGTGCCAGTAGCCAGAGTACGAACGAGCAGTACTTC. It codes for CASSQSTNEQYF.

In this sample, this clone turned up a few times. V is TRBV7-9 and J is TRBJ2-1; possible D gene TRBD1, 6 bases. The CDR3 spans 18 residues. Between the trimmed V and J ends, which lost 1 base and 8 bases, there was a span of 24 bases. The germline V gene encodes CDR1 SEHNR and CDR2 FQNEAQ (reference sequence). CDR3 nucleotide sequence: TGTGCCAGCAGCTTAGATCAGGGGTTCGGTGGTCGGGATGATGAGCAGTTCTTC. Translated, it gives CASSLDQGFGGRDDEQFF.

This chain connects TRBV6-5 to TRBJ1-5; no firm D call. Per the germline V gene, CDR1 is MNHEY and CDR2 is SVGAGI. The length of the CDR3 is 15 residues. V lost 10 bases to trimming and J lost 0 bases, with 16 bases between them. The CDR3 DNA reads TGTGCCACTTGGCGCTCTCCCTATAGCAATCAGCCCCAGCATTTT. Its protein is CATWRSPYSNQPQHF.

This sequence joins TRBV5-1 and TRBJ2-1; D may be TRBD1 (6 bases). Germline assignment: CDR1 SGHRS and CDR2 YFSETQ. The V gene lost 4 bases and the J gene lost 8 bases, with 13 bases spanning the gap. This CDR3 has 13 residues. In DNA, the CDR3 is TGCGCCAGCAGCATAACAGGGAGTGATGAGCAGTTCTTC. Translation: CASSITGSDEQFF.

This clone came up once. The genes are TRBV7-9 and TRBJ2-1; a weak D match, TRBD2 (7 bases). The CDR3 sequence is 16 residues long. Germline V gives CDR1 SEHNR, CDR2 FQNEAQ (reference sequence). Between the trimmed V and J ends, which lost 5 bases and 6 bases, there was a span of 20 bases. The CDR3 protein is CASSRLGGGSSNEQFF. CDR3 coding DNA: TGTGCCAGCAGCCGCTTGGGAGGGGGGAGTAGCAATGAGCAGTTCTTC.

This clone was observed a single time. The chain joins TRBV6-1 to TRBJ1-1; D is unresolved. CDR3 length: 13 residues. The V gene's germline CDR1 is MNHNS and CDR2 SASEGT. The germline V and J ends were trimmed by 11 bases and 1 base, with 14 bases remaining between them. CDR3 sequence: CACEGFENTEAFF. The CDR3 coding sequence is TGTGCCTGTGAGGGCTTTGAGAACACTGAAGCTTTCTTT.

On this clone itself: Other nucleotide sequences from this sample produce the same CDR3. CDR3: CASSLGPTNEKLFF. DNA of the CDR3: TGTGCCAGCAGTCTGGGGCCAACTAATGAAAAACTGTTTTTT. The rearrangement joins TRBV2 to TRBJ1-4; D possibly corresponds to TRBD1 (5 bases). V shed 5 bases and J shed 0 bases, with 7 bases lying between them. The CDR3 has 14 amino acids. CDR1 is SNHLY and CDR2 is FYNNEI in the germline V gene.

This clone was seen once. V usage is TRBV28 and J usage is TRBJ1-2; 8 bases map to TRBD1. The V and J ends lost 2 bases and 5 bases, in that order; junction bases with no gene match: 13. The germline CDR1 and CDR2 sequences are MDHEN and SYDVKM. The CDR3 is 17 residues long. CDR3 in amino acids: CASSLAALTGVMYGYTF. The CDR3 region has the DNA TGTGCCAGCAGTTTAGCAGCCTTGACAGGGGTTATGTATGGCTACACCTTC.

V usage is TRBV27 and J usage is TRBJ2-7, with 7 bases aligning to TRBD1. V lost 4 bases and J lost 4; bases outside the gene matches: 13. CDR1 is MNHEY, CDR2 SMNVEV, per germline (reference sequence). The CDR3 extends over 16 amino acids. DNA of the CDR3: TGTGCCAGCAGTTCTGCCTCGACAGGGTTGAGATACGAGCAGTACTTC. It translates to CASSSASTGLRYEQYF.

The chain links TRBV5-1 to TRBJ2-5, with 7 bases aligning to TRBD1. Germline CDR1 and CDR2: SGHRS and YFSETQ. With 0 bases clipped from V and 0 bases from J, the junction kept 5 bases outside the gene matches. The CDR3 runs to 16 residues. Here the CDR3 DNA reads TGCGCCAGCAGCTTGGGGCCGGGACAGTACCAAGAGACCCAGTACTTC. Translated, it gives CASSLGPGQYQETQYF.

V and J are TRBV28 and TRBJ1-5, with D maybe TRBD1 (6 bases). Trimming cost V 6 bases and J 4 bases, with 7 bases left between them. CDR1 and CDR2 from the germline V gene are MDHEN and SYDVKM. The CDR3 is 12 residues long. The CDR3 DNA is TGTGCCAGCAGGAGGGGGAATCAGCCCCAGCATTTT. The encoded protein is CASRRGNQPQHF. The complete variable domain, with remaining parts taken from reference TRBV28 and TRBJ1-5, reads DVKVTQSSRYLVKRTGEKVFLECVQDMDHENMFWYRQDPGLGLRLIYFSYDVKMKEKGDIPEGYSVSREKKERFSLILESASTNQTSMYLCASRRGNQPQHFGDGTRLSIL.

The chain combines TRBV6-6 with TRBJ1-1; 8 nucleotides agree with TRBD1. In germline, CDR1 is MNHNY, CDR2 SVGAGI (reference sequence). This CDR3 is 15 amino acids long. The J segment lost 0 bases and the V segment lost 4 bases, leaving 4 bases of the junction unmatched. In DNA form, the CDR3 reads TGTGCCAGCAGTTGGACAGGGATTATGAACACTGAAGCTTTCTTT. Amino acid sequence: CASSWTGIMNTEAFF.

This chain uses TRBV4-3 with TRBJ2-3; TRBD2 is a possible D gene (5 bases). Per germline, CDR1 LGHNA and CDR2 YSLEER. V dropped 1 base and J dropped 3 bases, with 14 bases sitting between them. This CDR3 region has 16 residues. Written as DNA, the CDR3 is TGCGCCAGCAGCCAAGCGTGGCGAGCGGATACAGATACGCAGTATTTT. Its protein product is CASSQAWRADTDTQYF.

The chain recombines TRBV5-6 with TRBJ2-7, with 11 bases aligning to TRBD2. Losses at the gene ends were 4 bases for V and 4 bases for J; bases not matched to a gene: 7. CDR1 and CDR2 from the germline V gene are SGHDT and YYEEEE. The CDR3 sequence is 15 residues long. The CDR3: CASSLAGLAAYEQYF. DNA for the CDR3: TGTGCCAGCAGCCTGGCGGGACTAGCGGCTTACGAGCAGTACTTC.

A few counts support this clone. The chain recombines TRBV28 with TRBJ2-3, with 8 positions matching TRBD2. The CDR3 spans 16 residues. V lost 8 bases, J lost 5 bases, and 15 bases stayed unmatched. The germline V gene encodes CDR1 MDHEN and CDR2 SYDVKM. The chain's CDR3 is CASSSSGGLAGDTQYF. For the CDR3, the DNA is TGTGCCAGCTCAAGTTCGGGTGGGCTAGCGGGAGATACGCAGTATTTT.

CDR3 region: CASSQGSRTETQYF. The CDR3 DNA reads TGTGCCAGCAGCCAAGGCAGTAGGACCGAGACCCAGTACTTC. The rearrangement uses TRBV4-2 and TRBJ2-5; D gene unclear. V lost 1 base and J lost 5, with 11 bases in between. Germline V gene sequence: CDR1 LGHNA, CDR2 YNFKEQ. CDR3 size: 14 residues.

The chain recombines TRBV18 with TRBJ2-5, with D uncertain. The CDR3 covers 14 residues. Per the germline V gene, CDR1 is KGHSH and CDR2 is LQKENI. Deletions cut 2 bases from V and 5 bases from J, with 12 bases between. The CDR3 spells CASSPLTVQETQYF. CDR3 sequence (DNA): TGTGCCAGCTCACCATTAACCGTCCAGGAGACCCAGTACTTC.

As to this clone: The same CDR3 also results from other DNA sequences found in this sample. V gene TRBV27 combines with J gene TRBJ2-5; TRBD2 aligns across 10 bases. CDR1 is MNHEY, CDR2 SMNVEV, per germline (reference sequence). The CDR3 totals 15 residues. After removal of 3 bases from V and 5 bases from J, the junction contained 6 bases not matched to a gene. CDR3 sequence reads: CASSLVLAGRETQYF. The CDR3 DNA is TGTGCCAGCAGTTTGGTACTAGCGGGACGTGAGACCCAGTACTTC.